This entry describes one T cell receptor beta chain. Its cognate antigen is unknown. This sample was taken from a study of identical twins. Study-wide results and caveats: Insertions were fewer in abundant cord blood beta clonotypes, whereas memory repertoires showed none of this pattern. Possibly, invariant MAIT and iNKT cells partly confounded zero-insertion analyses.

V lost 1 base and J lost 1, with 10 bases in between. The CDR3 covers 15 residues. Germline V gene data show CDR1 as MDHEN and CDR2 as SYDVKM. Each CDR3 protein is one row after TCRdb ran MiXCR on the 5' RACE reads. The sample holds roughly 220,000 distinct CDR3 sequences, approximately 5.9% seen once. This same sample was also taken into another study, of T cells expressing NK-cell markers. That study adds: There were seven HCMV-seropositive donors and one seronegative donor among the eight sequenced. In about six donors, dominant CD3+CD56+NKG2C+ clones formed roughly 1.0-7.5% of CD8+ cells.

The rearrangement joins TRBV28 to TRBJ2-5; no reliable D call. This TCR was recovered from a woman aged 18-35 years in good health. The source material was CD8+ T cells sorted from blood. CDR3 DNA sequence: TGTGCCAGCAGTTTATCTCGAGAAATCCAAGAGACCCAGTACTTC. Amino acids: CASSLSREIQETQYF.